This T cell receptor (beta chain) is from a study of T-cell reconstitution after alpha-beta-depleted transplantation in children. This clonotype was picked up many times. Construction of the TCRbeta library involved unique molecular identifiers. MiXCR, run by TCRdb on the PCR reads, gives a single entry per CDR3 protein. The data hold about 230,000 distinct CDR3 sequences, with around 11% observed a single time. Trimming took 0 bases from V and 6 from J, leaving 12 bases between them. This CDR3 has 15 amino acids. Germline CDR1 and CDR2: MNHEY and SVGAGI. The sample in question was PBMCs from the stem cell graft donor, obtained from the stem cell graft. The source is a human donor who donated a stem cell graft to a child with acute lymphoblastic leukemia. The chain combines TRBV6-5 with TRBJ2-1; no firm D call. Here the CDR3 reads CASSYSGPTFNEQFF. DNA of the CDR3: TGTGCCAGCAGTTACTCGGGTCCGACGTTCAATGAGCAGTTCTTC.